This TCR beta chain was obtained from a study of T cell changes during pregnancy in multiple sclerosis. This CDR3 comprises 15 residues. The V gene lost 10 bases and the J gene lost 0 bases, with 17 bases spanning the gap. Germline V gives CDR1 SNHLY, CDR2 FYNNEI. The table came from immunoSEQ multiplex PCR; TCRdb's copy has only in-frame clones and leaves some out. The sample has 35,000 to 55,000 clones, roughly nine tenths seen once. The J gene is TRBJ2-3, the V gene TRBV2; D is possibly TRBD2 (6 bases). This sequence was found in a female donor with multiple sclerosis, enrolled in a pregnancy study. This material consisted of CD4+ T cells from peripheral blood mononuclear cells, taken after pregnancy. The CDR3 protein is CATDMSGSSTDTQYF. The CDR3 nucleotides read TGTGCCACCGACATGAGCGGGTCTAGCACAGATACGCAGTATTTT.